This T cell receptor beta chain was captured in a study of tumor-infiltrating lymphocytes in primary liver carcinoma. Study findings and constraints: Lesser overlap characterized tumor-adjacent and tumor-blood pairs relative to tumor region pairs.

The CDR3 has 16 residues. CDR1 SGHAT and CDR2 FQNNGV come from the germline V gene. The roughly 17-31 mg bulk tissue piece was not sorted before simultaneous RNA and DNA extraction. A word on this clonotype: The antigen is unknown. The junction and the germline gene differ at one end; a read error may be behind it.

Starting from approximately 470 ng of total RNA, TCR beta cDNA was produced with a primer in the constant region. Libraries covering TCR beta were generated through three nested multiplex PCR rounds (using a slightly modified ARM-PCR). The first two PCR rounds used TRBV1-TRBV30 forward primers with a C-beta reverse primer, roughly 10 cycles each. TCRdb recomputed calls from the multiplex PCR reads with MiXCR, one row per CDR3 protein. The profile shows approximately 80,000 distinct CDR3 sequences, roughly 71% of them singletons. This clonotype was sampled from a man aged 35-49 years with primary liver carcinoma and hepatitis B virus infection. V is TRBV11-2 and J is TRBJ2-1; TRBD2 aligns across 9 bases. Sequenced: tumor-adjacent normal liver tissue. The chain's CDR3 is CVSNLVRAGGRDEQFF. The DNA for the CDR3 is TGTGTCAGCAACTTAGTTCGGGCGGGAGGGAGGGATGAGCAGTTCTTC. The variable domain in full, completed from reference TRBV11-2 and TRBJ2-1, reads EAGVAQSPRYKIIEKRQSVAFWCNPISGHATLYWYQQILGQGPKLLIQFQNNGVVDDSQLPKDRFSAERLKGVDSTLKIQPAKLEDSAVYLCVSNLVRAGGRDEQFFGPGTRLTVL.